This T cell receptor beta chain was sequenced during a study of cytomegalovirus exposure and HLA in healthy donors. The germline gives CDR1 SNHLY, CDR2 FYNNEI. The V gene end was trimmed by 7 bases and the J gene end by 4 bases; junction bases not matched to a gene: 7. The CDR3 has 13 residues. Data came from immunoSEQ multiplex PCR; TCRdb stores just in-frame clones and leaves some out. The table shows 150,000 to 200,000 clones, with about 86% occurring only once. The sequence came from a woman in her twenties or thirties in good health and CMV-seronegative. Material: PBMCs. The chain joins TRBV2 to TRBJ2-7, with 7 bases identical to TRBD1. CDR3 DNA sequence: TGTGCCAGCATCGGGACAGCCCTTTACGAGCAGTACTTC. It specifies CASIGTALYEQYF.